This passage covers 27 T cell receptor beta chains from one sample sequenced in a study of shared T cell receptors in the human thymus. Clones were sequenced by immunoSEQ multiplex PCR, and TCRdb holds only the in-frame ones, with some missing. The sample holds about 380,000 clones, around 93% seen once. The source material was thymocytes. The receptors derive from a human donor.

This chain joins TRBV10-3 and TRBJ2-7; D is uncertain. Germline values: CDR1 ENHRY, CDR2 SYGVKD. This CDR3 has 12 amino acids. V was pared by 0 bases and J by 4 bases, with 4 bases between. CDR3 coding DNA: TGTGCCATCAGTGAGTCGGGGTACGAGCAGTACTTC. It encodes CAISESGYEQYF.

This chain connects TRBV2 to TRBJ2-1; D possibly matches TRBD1 or TRBD2 (7 bases each). This CDR3 comprises 15 residues. The germline gives CDR1 SNHLY, CDR2 FYNNEI. The CDR3 DNA reads as TGTGTTTTCCCGGGGGGACAGTTGTGTGGCAATGAGCAGTTCTTC. This translates into CVFPGGQLCGNEQFF.

This chain connects TRBV6-4 to TRBJ2-1; D is ambiguous. With 4 bases removed from V and 8 bases from J, the gap between germline ends came to 21 bases. This CDR3 comprises 16 residues. The germline V gene has CDR1 MRHNA and CDR2 SNTAGT. The CDR3 nucleotides read TGTGCCAGCAGTGCCCACGACGGCCTCCCCTTGGATGAGCAGTTCTTC. Its protein is CASSAHDGLPLDEQFF.

This chain joins TRBV5-6 and TRBJ1-2, with a possible D match to TRBD1 (5 bases). The V gene's germline CDR1 is SGHDT and CDR2 YYEEEE. The V end lost 1 base, the J end lost 4 bases, and 11 bases lay between the germline ends. The CDR3 runs to 14 residues. CDR3 nucleotide sequence: TGTGCCAGCAGCTTGCCTACGACAGCCTATGGCTACACCTTC. Residues: CASSLPTTAYGYTF.

The J gene is TRBJ1-1, the V gene TRBV27; no firm D call. This CDR3 is 14 amino acids long. V lost 6 bases and J lost 3, with 14 bases in between. Germline lookup yields CDR1 MNHEY and CDR2 SMNVEV (reference sequence). The CDR3 DNA reads TGTGCCAGCAGACGTCGGAGGTCTGACACTGAAGCTTTCTTT. Its translation is CASRRRRSDTEAFF.

For this clone: Germline is not matched at one junction end, which may reflect a read error. The chain combines TRBV2 with TRBJ2-5, with D perhaps TRBD1 (7 bases). CDR1 SNHLY and CDR2 FYNNEI come from the germline V gene. The CDR3 consists of 19 residues. The CDR3 nucleotides are TGCTCGCAGATACCTCCCCGGGACAGCGGACTACTTGGGGGGGAGACCCAGTACTTC. Translated: CSQIPPRDSGLLGGETQYF.

This sequence joins TRBV27 and TRBJ2-7; TRBD2 aligns across 13 bases. Per germline, CDR1 MNHEY and CDR2 SMNVEV (reference sequence). The CDR3 covers 14 residues. Unmatched junction bases numbered 0, after V lost 2 bases and J lost 5 bases. As DNA, the CDR3 is TGTGCCAGCAGTTTAGGACTAGCGGGAGACGAGCAGTACTTC. This codes for CASSLGLAGDEQYF.

The rearrangement joins TRBV13 to TRBJ1-2; D call uncertain. Germline V gene lookup returns CDR1 PRHDT and CDR2 FYEKMQ (reference sequence). CDR3 size: 14 residues. V lost 7 bases, J lost 0 bases, and 12 bases lay in between. CDR3 bases: TGTGCCAGCACCCTGCGCTTAGCTAACTATGGCTACACCTTC. It is translated as CASTLRLANYGYTF.

The chain joins TRBV9 to TRBJ2-5; the match to TRBD1 covers 10 bases. The CDR3 is 16 amino acids. Germline-derived CDR1 and CDR2 are SGDLS and YYNGEE. V shed 4 bases, J shed 4 bases, and the junction held 10 bases outside the gene matches. For the CDR3, the DNA is TGTGCCAGCAGCCCACTAGGGACAGGGGTCGGAGAGACCCAGTACTTC. Translated: CASSPLGTGVGETQYF.

The chain recombines TRBV5-1 with TRBJ1-5; 8 bases map to TRBD1. The CDR3 is 16 amino acids. With V trimmed by 0 bases and J by 5 bases, 7 bases remained unmatched. CDR1 is SGHRS, CDR2 YFSETQ, per germline. The chain's CDR3 is CASSLAPLDRDQPQHF. The CDR3, as DNA: TGCGCCAGCAGCTTGGCCCCTTTGGACAGGGATCAGCCCCAGCATTTT.

The chain is built from TRBV28 and TRBJ2-1; no clear D. V dropped 5 bases and J dropped 3 bases, with 2 bases sitting between them. Germline CDR1 is MDHEN and CDR2 is SYDVKM. The CDR3 has 11 amino acids. The CDR3 sequence is CASSLYNEQFF. In DNA, the CDR3 is TGTGCCAGCAGTCTCTACAATGAGCAGTTCTTC.

V gene TRBV7-9 combines with J gene TRBJ2-3; D gene uncertain. Trimming pared 5 bases from V and 9 bases from J, leaving 15 bases between. This CDR3 is 13 amino acids long. Germline loops: CDR1 SEHNR, CDR2 FQNEAQ (reference sequence). CDR3 DNA sequence: TGTGCCAGCAGCCATAAACTTTATGACACGCAGTATTTT. It translates to CASSHKLYDTQYF.

The CDR3 region has the DNA TGTGCCAGCAGCCCCTCGTTCTCTGGAAACACCATATATTTT. It specifies CASSPSFSGNTIYF. The chain joins TRBV11-2 to TRBJ1-3; D remains unclear. The CDR3 consists of 14 residues. V lost 5 bases, J lost 0 bases, and 8 bases lay in between. The germline V gene has CDR1 SGHAT and CDR2 FQNNGV.

V gene TRBV4-1 combines with J gene TRBJ2-7; perhaps TRBD2 as D (6 bases). CDR3 length: 18 residues. V lost 0 bases and J lost 0, with 18 bases in between. The germline CDR1 and CDR2 sequences are MGHRA and YSYEKL. The CDR3 here is CASSQEIEDYLSSYEQYF. The CDR3 region has the DNA TGCGCCAGCAGCCAAGAGATTGAGGACTACCTAAGCTCCTACGAGCAGTACTTC.

This rearrangement joins TRBV19 to TRBJ1-5; D gene unclear. Germline values: CDR1 LNHDA, CDR2 SQIVND (reference sequence). The length of the CDR3 is 12 residues. The V and J ends lost 6 bases and 4 bases respectively, with 7 bases between them. This CDR3 reads CASSKRNQPQHF. CDR3 bases: TGTGCCAGTAGCAAGAGGAATCAGCCCCAGCATTTT.

The genes are TRBV30 and TRBJ1-6; D gene uncertain. Trimming took 0 bases from V and 10 from J, leaving 19 bases between them. The length of the CDR3 is 16 residues. Germline CDR1 is GTSNPN and CDR2 is SVGIG (reference sequence). CDR3 in amino acids: CAWSVPVIREGSPLHF. CDR3 in DNA: TGTGCCTGGAGTGTACCCGTGATTCGGGAGGGCTCACCCCTCCACTTT. Full variable domain (remainder filled in from reference TRBV30 and TRBJ1-6): SQTIHQWPATLVQPVGSPLSLECTVEGTSNPNLYWYRQAAGRGLQLLFYSVGIGQISSEVPQNLSASRPQDRQFILSSKKLLLSDSGFYLCAWSVPVIREGSPLHFGNGTRLTVT.

V usage is TRBV28 and J usage is TRBJ1-5; 10 nucleotides align to TRBD1. The V gene end was trimmed by 6 bases and the J gene end by 7 bases; junction bases not matched to a gene: 6. The CDR3 has 14 amino acids. In germline, CDR1 is MDHEN, CDR2 SYDVKM. CDR3 coding DNA: TGTGCCAGCAGGGGGGGACAGGGGATGCAGCCCCAGCATTTT. This translates into CASRGGQGMQPQHF.

The chain carries TRBV6-1 and TRBJ2-4; D ambiguous. The ends were cut back, 2 bases at V and 0 bases at J, with 14 bases in the middle. CDR1 MNHNS and CDR2 SASEGT come from the germline V gene. The CDR3 is made up of 17 amino acids. CDR3 sequence: CASSEPVYISAKNIQYF. For the CDR3, the DNA is TGTGCCAGCAGTGAACCTGTTTATATTTCAGCCAAAAACATTCAGTACTTC.

V usage is TRBV7-2 and J usage is TRBJ1-1, with a tentative D call TRBD1 (6 bases). Trimming cost V 4 bases and J 4 bases, with 10 bases left between them. The CDR3 is 13 residues long. Per the germline V gene, CDR1 is SGHTA and CDR2 is FQGNSA. CDR3 loop: CASSWSGATEAFF. The DNA of the CDR3 is TGTGCCAGCAGCTGGTCAGGGGCCACTGAAGCTTTCTTT.

The V gene is TRBV2, the J gene TRBJ2-7, with 8 bases fitting TRBD1. Germline V gene data show CDR1 as SNHLY and CDR2 as FYNNEI. V shed 7 bases and J 3 bases; nucleotides not matched to a gene: 5. There are 13 residues in the CDR3. The CDR3 loop reads CASTQGAIYEQYF. CDR3 coding DNA: TGTGCCAGCACCCAGGGGGCCATCTACGAGCAGTACTTC.

This chain connects TRBV5-4 to TRBJ2-7; weak D call: TRBD1 (5 bases). Trimming took 4 bases from V and 1 from J, leaving 12 bases between them. Germline-derived CDR1 and CDR2 are SGHNT and YYREEE (reference sequence). This CDR3 spans 14 amino acids. DNA of the CDR3: TGTGCCAGCAGCAGTGAGACAGAGTCCTACGAGCAGTACTTC. Encoded protein: CASSSETESYEQYF. Based on the CDR3 plus reference TRBV5-4 and TRBJ2-7, the full variable domain is ETGVTQSPTHLIKTRGQQVTLRCSSQSGHNTVSWYQQALGQGPQFIFQYYREEENGRGNFPPRFSGLQFPNYSSELNVNALELDDSALYLCASSSETESYEQYFGPGTRLTVT.

This chain connects TRBV6-6 to TRBJ2-7; D gene uncertain. Trimming removed 8 bases from V and 2 bases from J, with 13 bases in between. Germline lookup yields CDR1 MNHNY and CDR2 SVGAGI (reference sequence). This CDR3 comprises 13 residues. This chain's CDR3 is CASRGVLTYEQYF. DNA of the CDR3: TGTGCCAGCCGTGGGGTCCTTACCTACGAGCAGTACTTC.

Written as DNA, the CDR3 is TGTGCCAGCAGCCCGGGACGTTGGGTTTATGGCTACACCTTC. It codes for CASSPGRWVYGYTF. V and J are TRBV28 and TRBJ1-2, with D possibly matching TRBD1 (5 bases). This CDR3 spans 14 amino acids. Trimming took 6 bases from V and 5 from J, leaving 16 bases between them. CDR1 MDHEN and CDR2 SYDVKM come from the germline V gene.

The V call is TRBV2, the J call TRBJ2-1, with a weak D call TRBD1 (5 bases). Trimming took 3 bases from V and 4 from J, leaving 10 bases between them. The germline gives CDR1 SNHLY, CDR2 FYNNEI. The CDR3 has 14 amino acids. This chain's CDR3 is CASSDRTLYNEQFF. CDR3 DNA: TGTGCCAGCAGTGATCGGACACTGTACAATGAGCAGTTCTTC. Together with reference TRBV2 and TRBJ2-1, the CDR3 gives the full variable domain: EPEVTQTPSHQVTQMGQEVILRCVPISNHLYFYWYRQILGQKVEFLVSFYNNEISEKSEIFDDQFSVERPDGSNFTLKIRSTKLEDSAMYFCASSDRTLYNEQFFGPGTRLTVL.

The genes are TRBV11-2 and TRBJ2-7; TRBD1 matches 8 bases. J gave up 3 bases and V 4 bases, and 8 bases lay outside the gene matches. CDR1 and CDR2 (germline): SGHAT, FQNNGV. The CDR3 length is 15 residues. CDR3 amino acids: CASSSRGTGDYEQYF. The CDR3 DNA follows: TGTGCCAGCAGCTCTAGGGGGACAGGAGACTACGAGCAGTACTTC. The entire variable domain, with the rest obtained from reference TRBV11-2 and TRBJ2-7, is as follows: EAGVAQSPRYKIIEKRQSVAFWCNPISGHATLYWYQQILGQGPKLLIQFQNNGVVDDSQLPKDRFSAERLKGVDSTLKIQPAKLEDSAVYLCASSSRGTGDYEQYFGPGTRLTVT.

J is TRBJ2-1 and V is TRBV5-1; a possible D gene is TRBD2 (5 bases). This CDR3 region has 13 residues. Germline assignment: CDR1 SGHRS and CDR2 YFSETQ. Between the trimmed V and J ends, which lost 0 bases and 7 bases, there was a span of 8 bases. DNA of the CDR3: TGCGCCAGCAGCTTGGGACTACAGAATGAGCAGTTCTTC. Its protein product is CASSLGLQNEQFF. Variable domain in full (rest from reference TRBV5-1 and TRBJ2-1): KAGVTQTPRYLIKTRGQQVTLSCSPISGHRSVSWYQQTPGQGLQFLFEYFSETQRNKGNFPGRFSGRQFSNSRSEMNVSTLELGDSALYLCASSLGLQNEQFFGPGTRLTVL.

V usage is TRBV4-3 and J usage is TRBJ2-1; 8 bases agree with TRBD1. With 5 bases clipped from V and 5 bases from J, the junction kept 8 bases outside the gene matches. The CDR3 consists of 15 residues. CDR1 and CDR2 (germline): LGHNA, YSLEER. The CDR3 nucleotides read TGCGCCAGCAGCGGGCAGGGGGCGACGCACAATGAGCAGTTCTTC. It is translated as CASSGQGATHNEQFF.